The 15 T cell receptor beta chains listed next were all sequenced from one sample in a study of OX40 agonist ivuxolimab in advanced cancers. The table came from immunoSEQ multiplex PCR; TCRdb's copy has only in-frame clones and leaves some out. The sample contains some 69,000 clones, roughly nine tenths of which appear only once. Source: CD4+ or CD8+ T cells sorted from blood, taken in a trial of the OX40 agonist ivuxolimab. The receptors here all came from an adult with an advanced solid tumor such as melanoma, head and neck, liver or kidney cancer.

In this sample, this clone turned up a few times. The CDR3 protein is CASTRGNYGYTF. The CDR3 DNA is TGTGCCAGCACAAGGGGAAACTATGGCTACACCTTC. V gene TRBV28 combines with J gene TRBJ1-2, with D maybe TRBD1 (5 bases). CDR1 and CDR2 from the germline V gene are MDHEN and SYDVKM. This CDR3 comprises 12 residues. Trimming took off 7 bases at V and 2 bases at J, with 8 bases between the two ends.

This chain's CDR3 is CASSASSTDTQYF. DNA of the CDR3: TGCGCCAGCAGCGCCTCTAGCACAGATACGCAGTATTTT. The chain joins TRBV5-1 to TRBJ2-3; D gene uncertain. This CDR3 spans 13 amino acids. CDR1 and CDR2 from the germline V gene are SGHRS and YFSETQ. The ends were cut back, 4 bases at V and 0 bases at J, with 6 bases in the middle.

The V and J genes are TRBV5-8 and TRBJ1-2; D unclear. The CDR3 runs to 10 residues. Germline V CDR1 and CDR2: SGHTS, YDEGEE. V gave up 1 base and J gave up 9 bases, with 4 bases separating them. CDR3 sequence reads: CASSLHRYTF. DNA for the CDR3: TGTGCCAGCAGCTTGCATCGCTACACCTTC.

This chain uses TRBV7-9 with TRBJ1-5, with D perhaps matching TRBD1 (6 bases). Germline V lookup: CDR1 SEHNR, CDR2 FQNEAQ (reference sequence). V was shortened by 3 bases and J by 5 bases, with 8 bases between the two germline ends. The CDR3 is made up of 13 amino acids. CDR3 protein: CASSFAGDQPQHF. The CDR3 nucleotides read TGTGCCAGCAGCTTCGCAGGGGATCAGCCCCAGCATTTT.

The chain is built from TRBV18 and TRBJ2-5, with TRBD1 as a possible D gene (6 bases). Germline V gene sequence: CDR1 KGHSH, CDR2 LQKENI. The V end was cut by 6 bases, the J end by 0 bases, with 11 bases between. The CDR3 is 14 residues long. Here the CDR3 DNA reads TGTGCCAGCTCGGACAGAGGGTACCAAGAGACCCAGTACTTC. Translated: CASSDRGYQETQYF.

The chain is built from TRBV6-5 and TRBJ2-7; D perhaps matches TRBD2 (5 bases). The germline V and J ends were trimmed by 6 bases and 4 bases, with 13 bases remaining between them. The length of the CDR3 is 13 residues. CDR1 and CDR2 (germline): MNHEY, SVGAGI. The DNA of the CDR3 is TGTGCCAGCAGCCGAGAGGGTCCGTACGAGCAGTACTTC. Translated: CASSREGPYEQYF.

This clone was observed once. The V gene is TRBV6-4, the J gene TRBJ2-7, with 9 bases aligning to TRBD1. V dropped 4 bases and J dropped 2; count of bases not matched to a gene: 9. The V gene's germline CDR1 is MRHNA and CDR2 SNTAGT. The CDR3 loop spans 16 amino acids. The CDR3 is CASSAGLRDRAYEQYF. CDR3 nucleotides: TGTGCCAGCAGTGCTGGTCTGAGGGACAGGGCCTACGAGCAGTACTTC.

J is TRBJ2-7 and V is TRBV6-1; tentative D call: TRBD1 (6 bases). V was trimmed by 10 bases and J by 0 bases, leaving 19 bases between them. Looked up from germline, CDR1 is MNHNS and CDR2 is SASEGT. This CDR3 has 15 amino acids. The CDR3 DNA follows: TGTGCCATCTCCGGCGACAGGTCAAGCTCCTACGAGCAGTACTTC. It encodes CAISGDRSSSYEQYF.

The chain links TRBV5-1 to TRBJ2-1, with D perhaps TRBD2 (7 bases). Germline lookup yields CDR1 SGHRS and CDR2 YFSETQ. The CDR3 is 17 amino acids. V was trimmed by 0 bases and J by 6 bases, leaving 19 bases between them. CDR3 in DNA: TGCGCCAGCAGCTTGGCCCCAGGGGCGGGAGTTTCCAATGAGCAGTTCTTC. Protein sequence: CASSLAPGAGVSNEQFF.

CDR3 sequence reads: CASSSVAGVWTGELFF. The CDR3, as DNA: TGTGCCAGCAGTTCGGTAGCCGGGGTTTGGACCGGGGAGCTGTTTTTT. The chain carries TRBV28 and TRBJ2-2, with D perhaps matching TRBD2 (5 bases). The CDR3 runs to 16 residues. Trimming cost V 4 bases and J 5 bases, with 17 bases left between them. Germline loops: CDR1 MDHEN, CDR2 SYDVKM.

This sequence joins TRBV2 and TRBJ2-4, with 8 bases identical to TRBD1. This CDR3 region has 15 residues. Per the germline V gene, CDR1 is SNHLY and CDR2 is FYNNEI. The junction had 2 bases not matched to a gene; V was cut back by 4 bases and J by 0 bases. CDR3 sequence (DNA): TGTGCCAGCAGTGGGGACAGGCTAGCCAAAAACATTCAGTACTTC. Protein: CASSGDRLAKNIQYF. Together with reference TRBV2 and TRBJ2-4, the CDR3 gives the full variable domain: EPEVTQTPSHQVTQMGQEVILRCVPISNHLYFYWYRQILGQKVEFLVSFYNNEISEKSEIFDDQFSVERPDGSNFTLKIRSTKLEDSAMYFCASSGDRLAKNIQYFGAGTRLSVL.

This chain uses TRBV30 with TRBJ2-2; 11 bases are shared with TRBD2. The CDR3 extends over 15 amino acids. V lost 2 bases to trimming and J lost 11 bases; unmatched junction nucleotides: 10. CDR1 is GTSNPN, CDR2 SVGIG, per germline (reference sequence). The CDR3 sequence: CAWSRRTSGPRELFF. The CDR3 DNA reads TGTGCCTGGAGTCGTCGGACTAGCGGGCCCAGAGAGCTGTTTTTT.

The chain carries TRBV7-3 and TRBJ2-2; D call uncertain. The CDR3 is 12 residues long. Germline lookup yields CDR1 SGHTA and CDR2 FQGTGA. Trimming removed 5 bases from V and 10 bases from J, with 11 bases in between. CDR3 DNA sequence: TGTGCCAGCAGCCCGGACGCCGCGGAGCTGTTTTTT. This translates into CASSPDAAELFF.

This clone was detected only once. The chain employs TRBV5-5 and TRBJ2-3; TRBD2 might be the D (6 bases). CDR1 and CDR2 from the germline V gene are SGHKS and YYEKEE (reference sequence). This CDR3 region has 17 residues. The germline V and J ends were trimmed by 4 bases and 2 bases, with 20 bases remaining between them. The CDR3 region is CASSPRGGGDYTDTQYF. CDR3 DNA: TGTGCCAGCAGCCCGAGAGGTGGCGGGGATTACACAGATACGCAGTATTTT.

This clone was seen a handful of times. The CDR3 here is CASSYPGTAGSAFF. The CDR3 DNA reads TGTGCCAGCAGTTACCCCGGGACGGCGGGTTCGGCTTTCTTT. The chain combines TRBV6-5 with TRBJ1-1; possible D gene TRBD1, 5 bases. Germline V gene sequence: CDR1 MNHEY, CDR2 SVGAGI. The CDR3 contains 14 residues. Trimming cost V 2 bases and J 11 bases, with 18 bases left between them.